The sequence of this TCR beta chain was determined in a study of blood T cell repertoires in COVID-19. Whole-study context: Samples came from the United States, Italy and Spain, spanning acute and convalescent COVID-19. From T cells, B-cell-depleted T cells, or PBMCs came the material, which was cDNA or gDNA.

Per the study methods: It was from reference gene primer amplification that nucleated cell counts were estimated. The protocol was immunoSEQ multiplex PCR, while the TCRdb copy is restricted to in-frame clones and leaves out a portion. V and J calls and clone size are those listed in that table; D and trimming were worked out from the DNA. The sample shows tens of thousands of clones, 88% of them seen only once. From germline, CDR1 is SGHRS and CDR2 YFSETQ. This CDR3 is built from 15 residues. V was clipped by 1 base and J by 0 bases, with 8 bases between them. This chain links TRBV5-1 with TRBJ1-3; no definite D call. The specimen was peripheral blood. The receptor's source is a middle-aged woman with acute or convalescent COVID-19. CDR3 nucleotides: TGCGCCAGCAGCTTGAGCACTGGCTCTGGAAACACCATATATTTT. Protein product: CASSLSTGSGNTIYF.